The sequence of this TCR beta chain was determined in a study of graft-versus-host responses after intestinal transplantation. Notes on the study in general: GvH clonotypes were identified within recipient marrow, with a subset emerging first in ileum or blood.

CDR3 length: 13 residues. V lost 1 base and J lost 6, with 7 bases in between. The germline gives CDR1 SGHVS, CDR2 FNYEAQ. Profiled with immunoSEQ multiplex PCR; TCRdb holds only in-frame clones, not every one. The sample contains approximately 12,000 clones, about 81% of which appear only once. Note on this clone: No antigen is known for it.

The chain couples TRBV7-6 to TRBJ2-4, with TRBD1 as a possible D gene (6 bases). The specimen was PBMCs, collected 306 days after intestinal transplant. This clonotype originated in a human patient who received an intestinal transplant, so some T cells may come from the graft donor. The CDR3, as DNA: TGTGCCAGCAGCTTAGGGACAGTAAACATTCAGTACTTC. Protein: CASSLGTVNIQYF.